This TCR beta chain was identified during a study of a mutant IDH1 vaccine in newly diagnosed glioma. Time point given: baseline, week 1 (first vaccination visit). The treatment denotes: pre-vaccination baseline after standard-of-care therapy. The CDR3 runs to 14 residues. A note on this clone: Its specificity is not known.

Generated by immunoSEQ multiplex PCR, the TCRdb table keeps only in-frame clones and is missing some. The sample lists 15,000 to 20,000 clones; about 80% were seen once. Regarding the study as a whole: Changes in top peripheral clonotypes did not appear linked to pseudoprogression.

The rearrangement uses TRBV21-1 and TRBJ2-1. TRBV21-1 is shown as a pseudogene. The source was PBMCs, collected from a glioma patient treated with radiotherapy, temozolomide or both. The receptor comes from a man aged 35-49 years with glioma. The CDR3 is CASSKLNSYNEQFF. The CDR3 nucleotides read TGTGCCAGCAGCAAATTGAACTCCTACAATGAGCAGTTCTTC.